One sample yielded the 5 T cell receptor beta chains listed below, sequenced in a study of blood T cell repertoires in COVID-19. Profiling relied on immunoSEQ multiplex PCR, and the TCRdb table lists in-frame clones only, not all of them. This table holds about 260,000 clones, approximately 82% found once. Sequences were obtained from peripheral blood. The receptors originated from a woman of 80 years or more with acute or convalescent COVID-19.

A few counts support this clone. This chain links TRBV5-1 with TRBJ2-3; TRBD2 is a possible D gene (5 bases). The CDR3 consists of 16 residues. Trimming removed 4 bases from V and 2 bases from J, with 17 bases in between. Germline V CDR1 and CDR2: SGHRS, YFSETQ. DNA for the CDR3: TGCGCCAGCAGCGAGGGTGGTGGCGGGCTCACAGATACGCAGTATTTT. Protein: CASSEGGGGLTDTQYF.

This clone has just a few counts. The CDR3 loop reads CASSDRVATNEKLFF. The CDR3 coding sequence is TGTGCCAGCAGTGACAGGGTTGCAACTAATGAAAAACTGTTTTTT. The V and J genes are TRBV6-6 and TRBJ1-4, with 7 positions matching TRBD1. Germline V gene lookup returns CDR1 MNHNY and CDR2 SVGAGI (reference sequence). Losses at the gene ends were 5 bases for V and 0 bases for J; bases not matched to a gene: 3. This CDR3 is built from 15 residues.

This clone was recorded only once. V and J are TRBV11-2 and TRBJ2-3; 7 nucleotides align to TRBD2. J gave up 2 bases and V 5 bases, and 13 bases lay outside the gene matches. The germline gives CDR1 SGHAT, CDR2 FQNNGV. This CDR3 has 17 amino acids. CDR3 coding DNA: TGTGCCAGCAGCCTTTCCCGGGGGGACTACACCACAGATACGCAGTATTTT. Translating gives CASSLSRGDYTTDTQYF.

CDR3 amino acids: CASRSGGTGSYNEQFF. CDR3 DNA sequence: TGTGCCAGCAGGTCGGGAGGGACAGGGAGCTACAATGAGCAGTTCTTC. V is TRBV2 and J is TRBJ2-1; possibly TRBD1 for D (9 bases). V was cut by 6 bases and J by 3 bases, with 18 bases left in between. The CDR3 totals 16 residues. From germline, CDR1 is SNHLY and CDR2 FYNNEI.

The chain uses TRBV7-9 and TRBJ2-3; 11 bases are shared with TRBD2. The CDR3 runs to 15 residues. Losses at the gene ends were 1 base for V and 5 bases for J; bases not matched to a gene: 2. From germline, CDR1 is SEHNR and CDR2 FQNEAQ (reference sequence). CDR3 in DNA: TGTGCCAGCAGCTTAGTAGCGGGGGGGAGAGATACGCAGTATTTT. Its protein product is CASSLVAGGRDTQYF.